This T cell receptor (beta chain) derives from a study of T cell responses to AZD1222 COVID-19 vaccine. The assay was immunoSEQ multiplex PCR, and TCRdb's table has in-frame clones only and misses some. The table has 85,000 to 100,000 clones, under 90% seen once; the top ten hold about 9.4%. The CDR3 sequence is 13 residues long. From germline, CDR1 is SGHTA and CDR2 FQGTGA. V lost 1 base to trimming and J lost 9 bases, with 7 bases between them. Study-wide results and limits: There were repertoire samples only from the period after the peak T cell response. Clonal diversity may have been underestimated, and the donors were mostly white British, with more females than males. It was only a handful of AZD1222 recipients who were seropositive at baseline. Reports indicate that nearly half of spike-specific TCRs are directed at unmutated variant regions.

Remarks on this clone: Its antigen is unknown.

The receptor was derived from an adult in good health. The rearrangement uses TRBV7-3 and TRBJ1-6; no firm D call. Sequenced material: peripheral blood, taken on day 0 of AZD1222 vaccination. Written as DNA, the CDR3 is TGTGCCAGCAGCTTAAACTTCGGTTCACCCCTCCACTTT. As protein: CASSLNFGSPLHF.